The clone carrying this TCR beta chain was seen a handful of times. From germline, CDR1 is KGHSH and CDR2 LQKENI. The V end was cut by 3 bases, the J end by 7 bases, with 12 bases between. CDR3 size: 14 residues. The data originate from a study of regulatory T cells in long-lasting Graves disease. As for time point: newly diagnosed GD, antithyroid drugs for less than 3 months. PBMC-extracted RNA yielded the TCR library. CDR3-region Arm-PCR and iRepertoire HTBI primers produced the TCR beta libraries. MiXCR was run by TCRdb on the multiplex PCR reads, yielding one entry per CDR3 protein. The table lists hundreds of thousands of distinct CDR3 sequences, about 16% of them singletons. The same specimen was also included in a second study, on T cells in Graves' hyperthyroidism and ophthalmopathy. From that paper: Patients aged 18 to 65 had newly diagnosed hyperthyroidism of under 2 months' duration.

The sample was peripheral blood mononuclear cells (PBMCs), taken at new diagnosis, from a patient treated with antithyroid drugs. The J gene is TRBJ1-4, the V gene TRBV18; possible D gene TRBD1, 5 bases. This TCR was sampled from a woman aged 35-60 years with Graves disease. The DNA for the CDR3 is TGTGCCAGCTCACCGCAGGGAGTCCTTGAAAAACTGTTTTTT. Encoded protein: CASSPQGVLEKLFF. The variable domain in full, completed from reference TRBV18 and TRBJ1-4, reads NAGVMQNPRHLVRRRGQEARLRCSPMKGHSHVYWYRQLPEEGLKFMVYLQKENIIDESGMPKERFSAEFPKEGPSILRIQQVVRGDSAAYFCASSPQGVLEKLFFGSGTQLSVL.